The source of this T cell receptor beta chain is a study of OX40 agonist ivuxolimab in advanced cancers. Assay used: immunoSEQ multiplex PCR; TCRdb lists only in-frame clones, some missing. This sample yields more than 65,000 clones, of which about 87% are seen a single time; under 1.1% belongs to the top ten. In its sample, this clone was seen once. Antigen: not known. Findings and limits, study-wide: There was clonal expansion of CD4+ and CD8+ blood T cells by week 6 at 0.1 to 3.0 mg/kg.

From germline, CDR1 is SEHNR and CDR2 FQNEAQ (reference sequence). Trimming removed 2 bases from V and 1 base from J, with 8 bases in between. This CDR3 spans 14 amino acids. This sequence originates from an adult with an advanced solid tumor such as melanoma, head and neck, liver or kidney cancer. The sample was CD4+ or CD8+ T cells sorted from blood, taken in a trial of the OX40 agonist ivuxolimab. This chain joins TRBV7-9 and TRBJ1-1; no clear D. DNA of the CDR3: TGTGCCAGCAGCTTATCCGTGGCGAACACTGAAGCTTTCTTT. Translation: CASSLSVANTEAFF.